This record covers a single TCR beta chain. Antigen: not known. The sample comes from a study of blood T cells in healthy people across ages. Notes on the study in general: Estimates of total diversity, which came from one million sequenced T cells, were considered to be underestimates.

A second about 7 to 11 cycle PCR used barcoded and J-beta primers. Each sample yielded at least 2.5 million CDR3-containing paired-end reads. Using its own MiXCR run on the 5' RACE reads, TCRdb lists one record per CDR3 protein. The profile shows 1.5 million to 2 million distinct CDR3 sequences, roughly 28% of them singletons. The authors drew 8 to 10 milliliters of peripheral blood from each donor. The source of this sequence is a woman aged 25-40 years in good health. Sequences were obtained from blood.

The chain's CDR3 is CASSDELAGPYEQYF. The CDR3 coding sequence is TGTGCCAGCAGTGATGAACTAGCGGGACCCTACGAGCAGTACTTC. This chain uses TRBV2 with TRBJ2-7, with TRBD2 matching 10 bases. CDR3 length: 15 residues. V gave up 3 bases and J gave up 2 bases; unmatched junction bases: 4. Germline loops: CDR1 SNHLY, CDR2 FYNNEI. Using reference TRBV2 and TRBJ2-7 for the parts outside the CDR3, the full variable domain is EPEVTQTPSHQVTQMGQEVILRCVPISNHLYFYWYRQILGQKVEFLVSFYNNEISEKSEIFDDQFSVERPDGSNFTLKIRSTKLEDSAMYFCASSDELAGPYEQYFGPGTRLTVT.